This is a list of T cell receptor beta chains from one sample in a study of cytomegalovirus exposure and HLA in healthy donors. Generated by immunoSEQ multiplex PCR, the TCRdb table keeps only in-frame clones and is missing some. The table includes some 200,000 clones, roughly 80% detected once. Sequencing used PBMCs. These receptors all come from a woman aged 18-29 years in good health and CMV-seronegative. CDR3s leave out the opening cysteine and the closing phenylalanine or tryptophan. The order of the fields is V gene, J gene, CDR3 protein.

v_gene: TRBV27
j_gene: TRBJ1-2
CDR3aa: ASSLRQGDGYT

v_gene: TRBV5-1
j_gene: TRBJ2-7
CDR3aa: ASSLSGTGGNEQY

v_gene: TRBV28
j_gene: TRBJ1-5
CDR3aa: ASRGGQGGNQPQH

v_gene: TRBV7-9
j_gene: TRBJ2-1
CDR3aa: ASSLGLAGGSEQF

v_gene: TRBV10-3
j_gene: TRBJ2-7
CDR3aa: AISESSPTPPTYEQY

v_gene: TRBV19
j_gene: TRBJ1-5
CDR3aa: ASSMTPYSNQPQH

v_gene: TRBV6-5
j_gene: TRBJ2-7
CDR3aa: ASRPTLAYEQY

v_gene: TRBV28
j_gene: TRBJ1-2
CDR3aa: ASSLWLTTSKNGYT

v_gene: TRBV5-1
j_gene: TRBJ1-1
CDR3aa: ASSGGTVVNTEAF

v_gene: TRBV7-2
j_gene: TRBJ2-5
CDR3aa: ASTSARGETQY

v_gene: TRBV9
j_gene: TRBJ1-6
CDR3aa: ASSADGHSPLH

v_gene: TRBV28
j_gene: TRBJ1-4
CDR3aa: ASSLISQGGGEKLF

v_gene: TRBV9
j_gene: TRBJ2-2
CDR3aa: ASSPDGEVTGELF

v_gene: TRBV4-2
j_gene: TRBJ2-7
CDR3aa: ASSQAPGDPSYEQY

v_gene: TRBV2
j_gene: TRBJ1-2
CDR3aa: ASSRRGEDGYT

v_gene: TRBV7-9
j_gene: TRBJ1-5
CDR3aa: SSSSLNQPQH

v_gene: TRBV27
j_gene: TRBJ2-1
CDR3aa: ASSPMGGAGNEQF

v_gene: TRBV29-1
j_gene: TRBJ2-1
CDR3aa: SVYGQGAYNEQF

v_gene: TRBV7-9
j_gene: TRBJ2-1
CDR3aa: ASSLNPAGDHNEQF

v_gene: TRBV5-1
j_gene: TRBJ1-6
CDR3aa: ASIVAPGLHPLH

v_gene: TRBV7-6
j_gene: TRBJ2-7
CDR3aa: ASSLAMARDSTHEQY

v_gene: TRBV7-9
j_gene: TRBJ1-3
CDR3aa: ASSQTAYSGNTIY

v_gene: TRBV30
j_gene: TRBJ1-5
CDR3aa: AWDSGTHNQPQH

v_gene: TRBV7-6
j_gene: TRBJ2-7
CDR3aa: ASSRQTGAYEQY

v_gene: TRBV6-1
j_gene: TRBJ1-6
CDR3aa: ASSPNGRNSPLH

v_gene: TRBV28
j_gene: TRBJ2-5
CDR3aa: ASSRSGTGTQETQY

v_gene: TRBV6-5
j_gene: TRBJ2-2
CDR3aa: ASISTAPNTGELF

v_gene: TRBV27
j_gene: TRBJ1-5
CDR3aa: ASSFLNQPQH

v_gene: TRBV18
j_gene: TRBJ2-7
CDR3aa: ASSPETGGPYEQY

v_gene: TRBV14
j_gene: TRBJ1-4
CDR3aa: ASSRNGGEKLF

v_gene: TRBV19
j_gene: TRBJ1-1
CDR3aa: ASSIVDRANTEAF

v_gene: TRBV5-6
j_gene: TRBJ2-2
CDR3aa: ASSLDGGTGELF

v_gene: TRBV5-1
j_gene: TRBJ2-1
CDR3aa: ASSLEWREASYNEQF

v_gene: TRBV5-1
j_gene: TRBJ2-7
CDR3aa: ASSLTSGTYEQY

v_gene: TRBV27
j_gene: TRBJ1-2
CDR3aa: ASSDRGGYGYT

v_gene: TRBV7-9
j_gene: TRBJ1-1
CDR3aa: ASSPQGMAGGNTEAF

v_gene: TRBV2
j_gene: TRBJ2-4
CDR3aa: ASRTVRGKNIQY

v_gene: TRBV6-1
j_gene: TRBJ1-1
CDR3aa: ASIRGEAF

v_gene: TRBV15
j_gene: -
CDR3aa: ATSRERREGRSYEQY

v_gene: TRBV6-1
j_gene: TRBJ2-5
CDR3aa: ASSEMGLAPETQY

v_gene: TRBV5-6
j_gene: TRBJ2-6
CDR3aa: ASSFGQGLASGANVLT

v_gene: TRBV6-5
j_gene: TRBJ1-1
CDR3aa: ASSYLRVTEAF

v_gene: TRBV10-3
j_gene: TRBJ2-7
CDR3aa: AIMGGGRTHEQY

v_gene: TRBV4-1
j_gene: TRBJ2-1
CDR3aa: ASSHLGTAYNEQF

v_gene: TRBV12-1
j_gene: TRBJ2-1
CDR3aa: ASSSGGVAGNEQF

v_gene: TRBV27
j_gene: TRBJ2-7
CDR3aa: ASGRQGHEQY

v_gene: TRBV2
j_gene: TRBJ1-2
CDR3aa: ASSEAWGLGYT

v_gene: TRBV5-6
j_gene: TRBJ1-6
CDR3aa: ASSLSFGNSPLH

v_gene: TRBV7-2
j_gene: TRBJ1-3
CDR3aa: ASSSRASGNTIY

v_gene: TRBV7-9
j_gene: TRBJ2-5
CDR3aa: ASSLGDRDQETQY

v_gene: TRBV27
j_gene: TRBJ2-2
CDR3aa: ASNPFPRQGPGELF